These 11 T cell receptor beta chains came from one sample sequenced in a study of human T cells and chemical hapten exposure (dated by TCRdb to the early 2020s). The method was 5' RACE. The sequencer was an Illumina MiSeq. TCRdb reworked the public reads: Q25 trimming with fastp, MiXCR clone assembly, productive beta chains retained. One record per CDR3 amino acid sequence lists the most common genes and DNA. Within this sample are some 150,000 distinct CDR3 sequences, with roughly 4% of them counted one time only. Roughly 1.4% of the sample comes from the top ten. Total RNA was extracted from unfractionated whole blood collected in Tempus Blood RNA tubes. Every receptor here comes from a female donor in good health.

This clonotype was counted many times. V is TRBV6-4 and J is TRBJ1-5; D not resolved. V was cut by 4 bases and J by 0 bases, with 7 bases left in between. This CDR3 has 14 residues. The germline gives CDR1 MRHNA, CDR2 SNTAGT. The CDR3 DNA follows: TGTGCCAGCAGTGCAGAGCATAGCAATCAGCCCCAGCATTTT. Its protein product is CASSAEHSNQPQHF.

Many counts were recorded for this clonotype. The chain recombines TRBV15 with TRBJ2-5; no clear D gene. With 1 base removed from V and 2 bases from J, the gap between germline ends came to 14 bases. The CDR3 covers 16 residues. Germline CDR1 is LNHNV and CDR2 is YYDKDF (reference sequence). The CDR3 is CATSRGAPSTQETQYF. In DNA, the CDR3 is TGTGCCACCAGCAGAGGGGCCCCCTCAACACAAGAGACCCAGTACTTC. Full variable domain (rest looked up from reference TRBV15 and TRBJ2-5): DAMVIQNPRYQVTQFGKPVTLSCSQTLNHNVMYWYQQKSSQAPKLLFHYYDKDFNNEADTPDNFQSRRPNTSFCFLDIRSPGLGDTAMYLCATSRGAPSTQETQYFGPGTRLLVL.

The sample holds many counts of this clonotype. This sequence joins TRBV5-5 and TRBJ2-7; no clear D gene. Between the trimmed V and J ends, which lost 0 bases and 3 bases, there was a span of 10 bases. CDR1 is SGHKS and CDR2 is YYEKEE in the germline V gene (reference sequence). This CDR3 spans 14 amino acids. The CDR3 reads CASSLVVRNYEQYF. The CDR3 DNA follows: TGTGCCAGCAGCTTGGTCGTCCGAAACTACGAGCAGTACTTC.

This clonotype was detected many times. The chain joins TRBV12-3 or TRBV12-4 to TRBJ2-3, with D uncertain. This CDR3 is built from 11 residues. V dropped 3 bases and J dropped 6 bases, with 4 bases sitting between them. This CDR3 reads CASSLGDTQYF. DNA of the CDR3: TGTGCCAGCAGTTTGGGGGATACGCAGTATTTT.

This clonotype was found many times. The chain employs TRBV12-3 or TRBV12-4 and TRBJ1-2; 7 positions match TRBD1. The CDR3 is 13 residues long. V lost 6 bases and J lost 6; bases outside the gene matches: 7. For the CDR3, the DNA is TGTGCCAGCAGAAAGACAGGGTTGGATGGCTACACCTTC. Translating it yields CASRKTGLDGYTF.

In its sample, this clonotype was seen many times. V usage is TRBV29-1 and J usage is TRBJ2-2; TRBD1 aligns across 7 bases. Germline CDR1 reads SQVTM; CDR2 reads ANQGSEA. V was pared by 4 bases and J by 3 bases, with 5 bases of the junction left unmatched. This CDR3 has 14 residues. CDR3 in amino acids: CSVGQGWDTGELFF. The CDR3 DNA reads TGCAGCGTTGGACAGGGTTGGGACACCGGGGAGCTGTTTTTT.

In its sample, this clonotype was seen many times. The chain is built from TRBV7-2 and TRBJ2-7; the D is unclear. V lost 9 bases and J lost 3, with 9 bases in between. The V gene's germline CDR1 is SGHTA and CDR2 FQGNSA. There are 11 residues in the CDR3. The CDR3 reads CASTLDYEQYF. The CDR3 nucleotides are TGTGCCAGTACCCTCGACTACGAGCAGTACTTC.

This clonotype was detected many times. The chain carries TRBV7-9 and TRBJ2-1; TRBD1 or TRBD2 may be the D gene (5 bases each). Germline V gives CDR1 SEHNR, CDR2 FQNEAQ (reference sequence). V shed 7 bases and J shed 10 bases, with 17 bases lying between them. The CDR3 runs 13 residues. The CDR3 region has the DNA TGTGCCAGCACCCTGAGGGGTGACTCGGAGCAGTTCTTC. Amino acids: CASTLRGDSEQFF.

The CDR3 DNA sequence: TGTGCCAGCTCACCAAGGGAGGGGCATTCACCCCTCCACTTT. It codes for CASSPREGHSPLHF. The chain combines TRBV18 with TRBJ1-6; tentatively, D is TRBD1 (5 bases). V gave up 2 bases and J gave up 8 bases, with 10 bases separating them. The length of the CDR3 is 14 residues. CDR1 is KGHSH, CDR2 LQKENI, per germline.

Many counts were recorded for this clonotype. The chain recombines TRBV28 with TRBJ2-7; tentatively, D is TRBD1 or TRBD2 (5 bases each). Trimming left V 2 bases short and J 7 bases short, with 18 bases between. CDR3 length: 15 amino acids. From germline, CDR1 is MDHEN and CDR2 SYDVKM. The CDR3 reads CASSLGGTGSWEQYF. The CDR3 DNA is TGTGCCAGCAGTTTAGGGGGTACAGGCTCGTGGGAGCAGTACTTC.

This clonotype came up many times. The chain employs TRBV20-1 and TRBJ1-5, with 9 bases fitting TRBD1. The V gene end was trimmed by 5 bases and the J gene end by 4 bases; junction bases not matched to a gene: 9. CDR3 length: 15 residues. Germline assignment: CDR1 DFQATT and CDR2 SNEGSKA (reference sequence). The CDR3 coding sequence is TGCAGTGCTCCCGGACAGGGGCTAGGAAATCAGCCCCAGCATTTT. Amino acid sequence: CSAPGQGLGNQPQHF.